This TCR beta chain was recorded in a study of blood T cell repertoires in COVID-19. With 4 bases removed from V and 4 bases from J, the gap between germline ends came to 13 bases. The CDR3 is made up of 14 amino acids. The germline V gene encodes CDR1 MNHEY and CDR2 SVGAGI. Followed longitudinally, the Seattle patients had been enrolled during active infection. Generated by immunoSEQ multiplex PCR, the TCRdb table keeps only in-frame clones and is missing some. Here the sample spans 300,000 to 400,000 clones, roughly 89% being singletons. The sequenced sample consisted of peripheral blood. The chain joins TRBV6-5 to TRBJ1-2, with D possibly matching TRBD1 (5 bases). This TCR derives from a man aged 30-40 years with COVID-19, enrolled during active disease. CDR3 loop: CASSSDDSFYGYTF. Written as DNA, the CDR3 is TGTGCCAGCAGTTCCGACGACAGCTTCTATGGCTACACCTTC.